This TCR beta chain comes out of a study of human T cells and chemical hapten exposure (dated by TCRdb to 2020 to 2022). For the wider study: For sensitization, 2% DPC in acetone was applied to a roughly 2 cm by roughly 2 cm area of upper inner arm skin. Patients additionally received weekly therapeutic DPC doses to the scalp throughout the approximately 24-week study period. Patch testing was performed on the upper back with Finn chambers containing 0.01% DPC, and the patch tests were scored after 6 days according to International Contact Dermatitis Research Group standards. Alopecia areata with under or over 50% scalp involvement, alopecia totalis and alopecia universalis were represented in the patient cohort, which was mostly female. The libraries were sequenced as a pool, and the TCR yield per sample differed mostly because of small variations in library volumes within the pool. The study tracked peripheral blood TCR repertoire changes in vivo during primary and secondary sensitization to the hapten diphenylcyclopropenone (DPC) in alopecia patients. Blood samples were taken from patients before sensitization (week 0) and then at 2, 6 and about 24 weeks after DPC sensitization. Blood for TCR sequencing was provided by twenty-nine alopecia patients at one to four time points (pre-sensitization, 2, 6 and 24 weeks).

Sample time point, as interpreted from the label and publication: patch test 2, 6 weeks after DPC sensitization. Read against the paper, the sample's treatment or condition label means: therapeutic diphenylcyclopropenone sensitization with weekly scalp DPC. At each patch-test visit, blood was drawn before the patch test was applied. Patients were considered eligible if aged 18 to 70, diagnosed with alopecia and deemed suitable for DPC therapy, and patients were excluded if pregnant. Total RNA was isolated from unfractionated whole blood collected in Tempus Blood RNA tubes. The library was built by means of RACE. Sequencing instrument: NextSeq 500. During library preparation, unique molecular identifiers were attached to individual cDNA molecules so that TCRs could be counted in a quantitative, reproducible way. From each blood RNA sample, both TCR alpha and TCR beta chains were sequenced. As for how the authors treated the data: Samples had a median of roughly 99,000 TCRs, with a range from about 23,224 to 750,000. V, J and CDR3 annotation of the TCR reads was performed with the Decombinator software suite. Every sample was subsampled to the same number of TCRs (28,000) for the PS versus PT1 abundance plots. Expanded TCRs were defined as absent before sensitization and observed at least eight times at the 2-week time point. TCRdb ran its own pipeline on the public reads, namely fastp trimming at Q25 and MiXCR clone calling, and kept in-frame beta chains. Rows are combined by CDR3 protein, so each entry shows the most common genes and DNA. The V and J calls come from TCRdb's annotation, not from the publication. The sample table records around 360,000 distinct CDR3 sequences; over 6% of these occur just once. The top ten clonotypes cover approximately 5.4% of the sample.

This clonotype was found a few times. Its specific antigen is unknown. One base away there is no much larger clone; base qualities are not given. Study-level results and caveats: Patch test score correlated positively with the number of PT1 expanded TCRs, reaching significance at thresholds 8, 16 and 32 but not at 4. After repeated subsampling, the strength of the expansion versus patch-test correlation and the threshold at which it became significant changed. Expanded TCRs formed significantly more large CDR3 similarity clusters than pre-sensitization or healthy control sets, consistent with antigen-driven responses. Because all patients had alopecia, a presumed autoimmune disease, the immune response of the patients might differ from that of healthy individuals. The number of TCRs above 1 in 1000 frequency did not change with DPC sensitization; there was no evidence of global repertoire structure alterations.

A distance of 16 bases separates the germline ends of V and J, which lose 6 bases and 4 bases respectively. From the germline V gene, CDR1 is SNHLY and CDR2 is FYNNEI. Counted from cysteine to phenylalanine, this CDR3 has 15 amino acids. CDR3 DNA is the only sequence kept; it has 45 bases, read in frame from the first base. This sample comprised whole blood, obtained in connection with sensitization to the hapten diphenylcyclopropenone (DPC). The chain is encoded by TRBV2 joined to TRBJ2-1; 5 matching bases give a weak D call of TRBD1. This TCR was recovered from a woman under 30 with alopecia areata. Some clones in this sample may be carry-over from other donors' samples. The CDR3 loop reads CASSGTGHLYNEQFF. The nucleotide sequence is given as TGTGCCAGCAGCGGAACTGGACACTTGTACAATGAGCAGTTCTTC. The CDR3 plus the reference TRBV2 and TRBJ2-1 genes for the other parts give the full variable domain: EPEVTQTPSHQVTQMGQEVILRCVPISNHLYFYWYRQILGQKVEFLVSFYNNEISEKSEIFDDQFSVERPDGSNFTLKIRSTKLEDSAMYFCASSGTGHLYNEQFFGPGTRLTVL.